This T cell receptor beta chain was found in a study of OX40 agonist ivuxolimab in advanced cancers. Background on the study: Of the participants, around 39% had some prior anti-PD-1, anti-PD-L1 or anti-CTLA-4 therapy, which was allowed. The study, taken as a whole, reports: More expanded clones were seen, on average, in CD8+ T cells than in CD4+. Low normalized clonal expansion also occurred in some nonresponding patients.

Measured with immunoSEQ multiplex PCR; TCRdb has only the in-frame clones, and not every one. This table has fewer than 85,000 clones, 90% appearing once. For this clone: Its antigen is still unknown.

This TCR was recovered from an adult with an advanced solid tumor such as melanoma, head and neck, liver or kidney cancer. This material consisted of CD4+ or CD8+ T cells sorted from blood, taken in a trial of the OX40 agonist ivuxolimab.

CDR3 DNA: TGTGCCAGCCTCGGACAGGGCGGTGGAAACACCATATATTTT. It yields the protein CASLGQGGGNTIYF. J is TRBJ1-3 and V is TRBV6-1, with 8 bases matching TRBD1. The CDR3 length is 14 residues. The germline CDR1 and CDR2 sequences are MNHNS and SASEGT. V trimming: 8 bases; J trimming: 3 bases; junction bases outside the gene matches: 6.